This T cell receptor (beta chain) was captured by sequencing in a study of blood T cell repertoires in COVID-19. Study at large: COVID-19 samples, acute and convalescent, were from the United States, Italy and Spain.

From germline, CDR1 is SGHRS and CDR2 YFSETQ. Trimming took 5 bases from V and 4 from J; bases not matched to a gene: 12. The CDR3 has 16 amino acids. Sequencing was performed with immunoSEQ multiplex PCR; in TCRdb, only in-frame clones are kept and a portion is missing. The sample contains about 66,000 clones, around 84% of which appear only once. The origin of this receptor is a man aged 50 to 60 with active COVID-19. The chain has TRBV5-1 and TRBJ1-2; 9 bases match TRBD1. Material for sequencing was peripheral blood. Here the CDR3 DNA reads TGCGCCAGCAGACCCGGACAGGGGATGGTACGCTATGGCTACACCTTC. It specifies CASRPGQGMVRYGYTF.